The clone carrying this TCR beta chain was detected many times. The data are from a study of CD8 T cells in ankylosing spondylitis. The V gene's germline CDR1 is DFQATT and CDR2 SNEGSKA (reference sequence). The ends were cut back, 4 bases at V and 1 base at J, with 14 bases in the middle. There are 15 residues in the CDR3. TCRdb recomputed calls from the 5' RACE reads with MiXCR, one row per CDR3 protein. The sample contains approximately 200,000 distinct CDR3 sequences, roughly 13% of which appear only once. Input material: blood, either unsorted or a sorted T cell fraction (not recorded which). This receptor was obtained from a female donor with ankylosing spondylitis or in good health (not recorded which). The chain carries TRBV20-1 and TRBJ2-1; either TRBD1 or TRBD2 may fit D (5 bases each). The chain's CDR3 is CSATRDARSYNEQFF. CDR3 coding DNA: TGCAGTGCTACCCGGGACGCCAGGTCCTACAATGAGCAGTTCTTC.